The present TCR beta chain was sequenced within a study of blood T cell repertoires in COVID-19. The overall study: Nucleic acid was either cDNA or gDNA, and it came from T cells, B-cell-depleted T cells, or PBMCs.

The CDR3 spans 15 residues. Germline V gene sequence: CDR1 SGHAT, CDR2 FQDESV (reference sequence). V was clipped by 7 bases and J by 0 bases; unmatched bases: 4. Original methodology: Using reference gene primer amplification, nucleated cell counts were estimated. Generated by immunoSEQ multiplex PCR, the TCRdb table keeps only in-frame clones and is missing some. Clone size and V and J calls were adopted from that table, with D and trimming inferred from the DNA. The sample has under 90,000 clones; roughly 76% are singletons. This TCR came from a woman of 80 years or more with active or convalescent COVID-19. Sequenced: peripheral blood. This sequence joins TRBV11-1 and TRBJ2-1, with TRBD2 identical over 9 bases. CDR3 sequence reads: CASIQAGGSYNEQFF. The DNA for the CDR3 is TGTGCCAGCATACAAGCGGGAGGCTCCTACAATGAGCAGTTCTTC.